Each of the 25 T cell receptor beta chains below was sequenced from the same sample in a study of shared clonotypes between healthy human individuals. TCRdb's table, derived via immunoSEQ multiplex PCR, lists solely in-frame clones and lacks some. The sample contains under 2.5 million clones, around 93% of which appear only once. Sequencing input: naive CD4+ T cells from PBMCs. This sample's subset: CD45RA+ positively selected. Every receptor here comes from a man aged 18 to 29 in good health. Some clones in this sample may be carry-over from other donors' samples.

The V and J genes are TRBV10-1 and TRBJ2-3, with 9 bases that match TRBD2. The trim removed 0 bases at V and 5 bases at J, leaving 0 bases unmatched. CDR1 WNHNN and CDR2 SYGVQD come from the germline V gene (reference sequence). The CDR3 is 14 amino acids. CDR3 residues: CASSESSGRDTQYF. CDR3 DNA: TGCGCCAGCAGTGAGTCTAGCGGGAGAGATACGCAGTATTTT.

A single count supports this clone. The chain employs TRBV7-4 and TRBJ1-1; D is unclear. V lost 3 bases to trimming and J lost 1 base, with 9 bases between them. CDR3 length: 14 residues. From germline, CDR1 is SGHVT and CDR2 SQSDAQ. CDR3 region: CASSLSAGNTEAFF. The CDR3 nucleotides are TGTGCCAGCAGCTTGAGCGCCGGGAACACTGAAGCTTTCTTT.

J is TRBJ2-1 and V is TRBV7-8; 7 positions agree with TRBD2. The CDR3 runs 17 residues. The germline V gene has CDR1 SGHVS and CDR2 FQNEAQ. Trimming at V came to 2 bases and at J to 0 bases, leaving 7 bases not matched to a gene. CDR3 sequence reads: CASSLLPLASSYNEQFF. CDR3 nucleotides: TGTGCCAGCAGCTTATTACCACTAGCGAGCTCCTACAATGAGCAGTTCTTC.

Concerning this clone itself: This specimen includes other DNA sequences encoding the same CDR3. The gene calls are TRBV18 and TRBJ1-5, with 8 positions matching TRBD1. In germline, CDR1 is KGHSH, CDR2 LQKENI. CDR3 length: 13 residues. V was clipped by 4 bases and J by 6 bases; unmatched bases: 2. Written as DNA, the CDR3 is TGTGCCAGCTCACTGGACAGGGTTCAGCCCCAGCATTTT. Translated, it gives CASSLDRVQPQHF.

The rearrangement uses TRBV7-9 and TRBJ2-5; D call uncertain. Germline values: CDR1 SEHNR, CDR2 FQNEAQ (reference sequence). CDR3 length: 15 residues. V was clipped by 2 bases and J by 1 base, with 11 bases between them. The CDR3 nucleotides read TGTGCCAGCAGCTTAAGGATGGAGCCCCAAGAGACCCAGTACTTC. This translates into CASSLRMEPQETQYF. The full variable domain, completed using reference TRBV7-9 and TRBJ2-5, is DTGVSQNPRHKITKRGQNVTFRCDPISEHNRLYWYRQTLGQGPEFLTYFQNEAQLEKSRLLSDRFSAERPKGSFSTLEIQRTEQGDSAMYLCASSLRMEPQETQYFGPGTRLLVL.

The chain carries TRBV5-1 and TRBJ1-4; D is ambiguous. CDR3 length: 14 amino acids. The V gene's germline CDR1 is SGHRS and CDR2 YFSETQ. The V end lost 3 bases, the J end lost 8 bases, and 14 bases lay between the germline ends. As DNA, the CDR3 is TGCGCCAGCAGCTGGAGACAAGGCGGCGAAAAACTGTTTTTT. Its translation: CASSWRQGGEKLFF.

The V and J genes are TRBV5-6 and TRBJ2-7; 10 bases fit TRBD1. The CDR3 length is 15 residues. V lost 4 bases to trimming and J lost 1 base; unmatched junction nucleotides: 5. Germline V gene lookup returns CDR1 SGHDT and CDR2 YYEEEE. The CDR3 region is CASSQGQGKSYEQYF. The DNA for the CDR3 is TGTGCCAGCAGCCAGGGACAGGGGAAGTCCTACGAGCAGTACTTC.

CDR3 DNA: TGTGCCAGCAGCTTAATGGGCCTAAGCCTAGCGGGAGAAGCCGGGGAGCTGTTTTTT. This gives the protein CASSLMGLSLAGEAGELFF. This chain connects TRBV7-3 to TRBJ2-2, with 10 bases fitting TRBD2. V dropped 1 base and J dropped 6; count of bases not matched to a gene: 14. This CDR3 has 19 residues. CDR1 is SGHTA and CDR2 is FQGTGA in the germline V gene.

The CDR3 nucleotides read TGTGCCAGGACGGGAGGGTCGGCGGGTCCCGGGGAGCTGTTTTTT. Amino acid sequence: CARTGGSAGPGELFF. The V and J genes are TRBV25-1 and TRBJ2-2; 8 nucleotides line up with TRBD2. The trim removed 9 bases at V and 6 bases at J, leaving 12 bases unmatched. There are 15 residues in the CDR3. Germline CDR1 MGHDK, CDR2 SYGVNS.

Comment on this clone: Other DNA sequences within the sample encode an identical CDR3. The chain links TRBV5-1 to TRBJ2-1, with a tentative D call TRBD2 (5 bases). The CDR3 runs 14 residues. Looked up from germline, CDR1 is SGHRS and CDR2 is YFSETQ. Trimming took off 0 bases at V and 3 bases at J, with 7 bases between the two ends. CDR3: CASSLDTSYNEQFF. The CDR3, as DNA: TGCGCCAGCAGCTTGGATACTAGCTACAATGAGCAGTTCTTC.

The CDR3 DNA reads as TGTGCCAGCTCACCACCCGGGGGCCTCTCCTACGAGCAGTACTTC. Amino acid sequence: CASSPPGGLSYEQYF. The chain has TRBV18 and TRBJ2-7, with D possibly called TRBD1 or TRBD2 (6 bases each). V lost 0 bases and J 0 bases, leaving 9 bases between the germline ends. CDR3 length: 15 amino acids. Germline lookup yields CDR1 KGHSH and CDR2 LQKENI.

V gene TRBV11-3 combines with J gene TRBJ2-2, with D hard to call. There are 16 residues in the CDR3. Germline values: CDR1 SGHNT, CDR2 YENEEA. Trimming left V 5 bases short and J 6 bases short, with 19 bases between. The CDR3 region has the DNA TGTGCCAGCAGCCCTCTTAGGACGGGCGACTCCGGGGAGCTGTTTTTT. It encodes CASSPLRTGDSGELFF.

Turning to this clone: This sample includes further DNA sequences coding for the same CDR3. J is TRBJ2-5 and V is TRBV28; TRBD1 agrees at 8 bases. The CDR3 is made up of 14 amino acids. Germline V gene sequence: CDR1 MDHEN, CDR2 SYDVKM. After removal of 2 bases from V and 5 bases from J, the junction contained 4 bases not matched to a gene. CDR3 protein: CASSLAGGQETQYF. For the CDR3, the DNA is TGTGCCAGCAGTTTAGCAGGGGGCCAGGAGACCCAGTACTTC.

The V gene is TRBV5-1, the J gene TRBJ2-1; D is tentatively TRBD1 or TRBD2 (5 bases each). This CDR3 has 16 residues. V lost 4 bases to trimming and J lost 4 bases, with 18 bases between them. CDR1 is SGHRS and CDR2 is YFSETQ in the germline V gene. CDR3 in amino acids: CASSPSGTGFYNEQFF. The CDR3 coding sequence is TGCGCCAGCAGCCCTTCCGGGACCGGCTTTTACAATGAGCAGTTCTTC.

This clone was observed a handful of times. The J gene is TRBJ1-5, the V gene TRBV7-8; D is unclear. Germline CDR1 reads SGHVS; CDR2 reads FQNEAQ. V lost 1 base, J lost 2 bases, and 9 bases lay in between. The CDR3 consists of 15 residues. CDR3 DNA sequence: TGTGCCAGCAGCTTAGGATATAGGGGCAATCAGCCCCAGCATTTT. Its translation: CASSLGYRGNQPQHF.

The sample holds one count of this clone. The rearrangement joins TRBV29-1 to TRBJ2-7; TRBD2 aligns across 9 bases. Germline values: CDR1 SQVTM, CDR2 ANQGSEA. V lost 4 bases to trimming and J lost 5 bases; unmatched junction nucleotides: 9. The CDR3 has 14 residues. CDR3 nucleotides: TGCAGCGTTGCTCGTTTAGCGGGAGCCCACGAGCAGTACTTC. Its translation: CSVARLAGAHEQYF.

CDR3 residues: CASSLAGAGAETQYF. As DNA, the CDR3 is TGTGCCAGCAGCTTAGCGGGAGCGGGAGCAGAGACCCAGTACTTC. This chain connects TRBV5-4 to TRBJ2-5, with TRBD2 matching 8 bases. Germline values: CDR1 SGHNT, CDR2 YYREEE (reference sequence). CDR3 length: 15 residues. V was clipped by 2 bases and J by 4 bases; unmatched bases: 7.

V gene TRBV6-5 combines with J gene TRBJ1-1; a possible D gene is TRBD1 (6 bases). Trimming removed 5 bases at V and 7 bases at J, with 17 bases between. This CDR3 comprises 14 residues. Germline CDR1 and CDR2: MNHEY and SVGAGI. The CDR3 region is CASSPRSRTVEAFF. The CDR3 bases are TGTGCCAGCAGTCCAAGATCTCGGACAGTTGAAGCTTTCTTT.

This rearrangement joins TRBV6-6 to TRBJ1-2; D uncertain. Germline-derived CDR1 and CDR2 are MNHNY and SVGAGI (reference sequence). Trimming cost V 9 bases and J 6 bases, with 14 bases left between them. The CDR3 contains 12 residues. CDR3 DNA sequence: TGTGCCAGTTGGACGGTGAGAGATGGCTACACCTTC. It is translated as CASWTVRDGYTF.

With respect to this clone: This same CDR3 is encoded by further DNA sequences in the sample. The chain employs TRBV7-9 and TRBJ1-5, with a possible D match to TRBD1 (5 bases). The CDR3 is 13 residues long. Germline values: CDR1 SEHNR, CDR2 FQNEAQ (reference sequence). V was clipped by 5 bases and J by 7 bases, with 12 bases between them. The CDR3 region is CASSLGVSQPQHF. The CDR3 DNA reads TGTGCCAGCAGCCTAGGGGTATCCCAGCCCCAGCATTTT.

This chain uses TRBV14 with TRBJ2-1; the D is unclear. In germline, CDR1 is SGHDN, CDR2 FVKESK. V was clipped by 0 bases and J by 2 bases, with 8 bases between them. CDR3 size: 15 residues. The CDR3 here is CASSQDPSPYNEQFF. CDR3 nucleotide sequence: TGTGCCAGCAGCCAAGATCCAAGCCCCTACAATGAGCAGTTCTTC.

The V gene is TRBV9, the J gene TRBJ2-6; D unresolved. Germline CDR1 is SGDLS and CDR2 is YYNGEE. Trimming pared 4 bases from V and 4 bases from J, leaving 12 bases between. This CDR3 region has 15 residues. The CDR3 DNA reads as TGTGCCAGCAGCACTACCCCAGCCGGGGCCAACGTCCTGACTTTC. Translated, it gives CASSTTPAGANVLTF.

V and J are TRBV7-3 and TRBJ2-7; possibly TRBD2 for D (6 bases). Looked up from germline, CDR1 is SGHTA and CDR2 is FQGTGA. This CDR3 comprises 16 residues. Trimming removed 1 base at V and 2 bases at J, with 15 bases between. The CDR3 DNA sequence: TGTGCCAGCAGCTTAAAGGCTAGCGCATATCCCTACGAGCAGTACTTC. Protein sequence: CASSLKASAYPYEQYF. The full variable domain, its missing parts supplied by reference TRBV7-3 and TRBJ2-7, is GAGVSQTPSNKVTEKGKYVELRCDPISGHTALYWYRQSLGQGPEFLIYFQGTGAADDSGLPNDRFFAVRPEGSVSTLKIQRTERGDSAVYLCASSLKASAYPYEQYFGPGTRLTVT.

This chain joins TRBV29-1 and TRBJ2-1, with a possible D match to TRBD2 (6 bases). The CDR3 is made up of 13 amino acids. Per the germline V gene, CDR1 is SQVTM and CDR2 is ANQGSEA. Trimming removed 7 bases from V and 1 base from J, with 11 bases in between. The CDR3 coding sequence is TGCAGCGCGCGGGGACGGTCCTACAATGAGCAGTTCTTC. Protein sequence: CSARGRSYNEQFF.

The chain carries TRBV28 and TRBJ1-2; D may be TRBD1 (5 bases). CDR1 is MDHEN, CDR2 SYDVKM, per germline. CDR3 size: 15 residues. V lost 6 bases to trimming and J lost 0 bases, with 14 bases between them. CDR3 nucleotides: TGTGCCAGCAGCGTCAGGGTGGACGCTAACTATGGCTACACCTTC. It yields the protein CASSVRVDANYGYTF.